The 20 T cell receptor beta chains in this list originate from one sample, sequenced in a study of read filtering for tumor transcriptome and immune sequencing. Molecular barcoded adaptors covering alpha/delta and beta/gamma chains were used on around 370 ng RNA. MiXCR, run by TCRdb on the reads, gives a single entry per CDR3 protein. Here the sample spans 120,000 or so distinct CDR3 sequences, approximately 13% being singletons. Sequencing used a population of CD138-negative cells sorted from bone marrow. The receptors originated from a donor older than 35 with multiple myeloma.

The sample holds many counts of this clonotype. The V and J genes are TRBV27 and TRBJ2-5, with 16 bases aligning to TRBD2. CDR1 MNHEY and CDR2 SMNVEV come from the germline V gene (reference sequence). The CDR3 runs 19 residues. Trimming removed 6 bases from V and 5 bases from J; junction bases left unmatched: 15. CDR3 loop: CASSPLPGTSGRAYETQYF. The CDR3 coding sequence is TGTGCCAGCAGCCCGCTTCCCGGGACTAGCGGGAGGGCGTACGAGACCCAGTACTTC.

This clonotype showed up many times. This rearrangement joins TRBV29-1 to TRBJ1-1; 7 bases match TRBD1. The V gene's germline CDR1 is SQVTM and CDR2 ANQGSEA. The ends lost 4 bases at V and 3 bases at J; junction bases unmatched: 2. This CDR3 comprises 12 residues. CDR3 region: CSVGGGHTEAFF. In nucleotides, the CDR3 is TGCAGCGTTGGAGGGGGCCACACTGAAGCTTTCTTT.

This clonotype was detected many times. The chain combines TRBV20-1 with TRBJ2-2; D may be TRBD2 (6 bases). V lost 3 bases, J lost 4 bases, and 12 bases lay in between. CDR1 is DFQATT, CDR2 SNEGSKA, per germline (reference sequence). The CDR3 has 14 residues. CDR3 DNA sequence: TGCAGTGCTAGTGGGGCGCGGGGCACCGGGGAGCTGTTTTTT. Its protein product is CSASGARGTGELFF.

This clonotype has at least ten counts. CDR3: CASTLARQGGGSLHF. Here the CDR3 DNA reads TGTGCCAGCACCTTAGCCCGGCAGGGCGGGGGATCCCTCCACTTT. The chain employs TRBV12-3 or TRBV12-4 and TRBJ1-6, with D possibly matching TRBD1 (5 bases). The ends were cut back, 7 bases at V and 14 bases at J, with 24 bases in the middle. The CDR3 sequence is 15 residues long.

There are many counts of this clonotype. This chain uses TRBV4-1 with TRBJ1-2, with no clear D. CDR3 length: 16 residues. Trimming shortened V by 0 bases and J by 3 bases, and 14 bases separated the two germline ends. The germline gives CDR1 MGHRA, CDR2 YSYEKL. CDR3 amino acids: CASSQEPTPQDYGYTF. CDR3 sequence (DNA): TGCGCCAGCAGCCAAGAACCGACGCCGCAGGACTATGGCTACACCTTC.

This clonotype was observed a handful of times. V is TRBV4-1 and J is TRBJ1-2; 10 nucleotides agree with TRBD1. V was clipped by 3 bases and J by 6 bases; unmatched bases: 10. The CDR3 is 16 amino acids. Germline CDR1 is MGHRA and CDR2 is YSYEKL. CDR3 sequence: CASSHPRGQGVDGYTF. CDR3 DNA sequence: TGCGCCAGCAGCCATCCCCGCGGACAGGGGGTAGATGGCTACACCTTC.

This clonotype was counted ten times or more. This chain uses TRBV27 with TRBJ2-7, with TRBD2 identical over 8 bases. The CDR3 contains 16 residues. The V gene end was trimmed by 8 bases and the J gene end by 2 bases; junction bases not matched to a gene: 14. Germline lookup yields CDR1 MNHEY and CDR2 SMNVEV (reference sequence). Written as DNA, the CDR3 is TGTGCCAGCCCTCCTCCCGGAGGGCGGGGGGCCTACGAGCAGTACTTC. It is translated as CASPPPGGRGAYEQYF.

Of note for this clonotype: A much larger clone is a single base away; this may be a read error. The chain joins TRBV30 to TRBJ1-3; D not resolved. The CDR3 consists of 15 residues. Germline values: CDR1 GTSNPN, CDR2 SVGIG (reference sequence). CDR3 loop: CAWGRFSKYGNTVYF. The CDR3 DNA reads TGTGCCTGGGGGAGGTTTTCCAAATATGGAAACACCGTATATTTT.

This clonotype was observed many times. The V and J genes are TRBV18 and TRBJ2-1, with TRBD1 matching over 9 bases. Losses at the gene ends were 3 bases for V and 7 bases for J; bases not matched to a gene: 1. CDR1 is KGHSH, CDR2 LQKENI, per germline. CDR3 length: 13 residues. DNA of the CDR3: TGTGCCAGCTCACCGGACAGGGGAAATGAGCAGTTCTTC. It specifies CASSPDRGNEQFF.

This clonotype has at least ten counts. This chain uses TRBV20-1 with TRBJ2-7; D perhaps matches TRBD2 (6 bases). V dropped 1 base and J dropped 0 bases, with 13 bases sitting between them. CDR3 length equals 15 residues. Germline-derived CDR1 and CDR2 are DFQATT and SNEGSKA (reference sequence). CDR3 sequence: CSARVGLPSSYEQYF. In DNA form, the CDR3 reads TGCAGTGCTAGAGTCGGACTACCGAGCTCCTACGAGCAGTACTTC.

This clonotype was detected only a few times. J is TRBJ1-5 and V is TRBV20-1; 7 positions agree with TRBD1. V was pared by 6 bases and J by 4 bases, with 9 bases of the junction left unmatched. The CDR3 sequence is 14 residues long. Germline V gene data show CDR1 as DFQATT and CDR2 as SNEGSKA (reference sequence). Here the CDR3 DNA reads TGCAGTGCGCCGACAGGGTATTGGAATCAGCCCCAGCATTTT. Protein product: CSAPTGYWNQPQHF.

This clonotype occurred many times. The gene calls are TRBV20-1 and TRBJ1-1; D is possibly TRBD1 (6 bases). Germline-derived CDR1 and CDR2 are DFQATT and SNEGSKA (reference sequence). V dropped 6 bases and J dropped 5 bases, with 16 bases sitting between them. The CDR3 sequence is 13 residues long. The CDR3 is CSARQDFQTEAFF. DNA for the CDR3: TGCAGTGCCAGACAGGATTTCCAGACTGAAGCTTTCTTT.

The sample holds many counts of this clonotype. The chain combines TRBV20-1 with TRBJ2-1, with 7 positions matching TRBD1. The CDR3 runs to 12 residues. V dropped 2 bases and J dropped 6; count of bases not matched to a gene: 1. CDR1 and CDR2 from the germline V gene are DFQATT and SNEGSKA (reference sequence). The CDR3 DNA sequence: TGCAGTGCTAGACGACAGGGCAATGAGCAGTTCTTC. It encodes CSARRQGNEQFF.

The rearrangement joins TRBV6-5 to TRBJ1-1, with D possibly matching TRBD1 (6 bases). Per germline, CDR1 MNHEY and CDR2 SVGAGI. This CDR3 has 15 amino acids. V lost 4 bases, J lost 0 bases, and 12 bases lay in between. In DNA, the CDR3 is TGTGCCAGCAGTTCCCCGGGGGCGGTGAACACTGAAGCTTTCTTT. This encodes CASSSPGAVNTEAFF.

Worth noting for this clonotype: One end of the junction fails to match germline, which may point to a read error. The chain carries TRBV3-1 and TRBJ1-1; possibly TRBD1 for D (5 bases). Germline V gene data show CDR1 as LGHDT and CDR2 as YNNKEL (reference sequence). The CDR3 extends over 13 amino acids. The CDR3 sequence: CASSPHRGTEASF. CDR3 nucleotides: TGTGCCAGCAGCCCGCACCGGGGGACTGAAGCTTCCTTT.

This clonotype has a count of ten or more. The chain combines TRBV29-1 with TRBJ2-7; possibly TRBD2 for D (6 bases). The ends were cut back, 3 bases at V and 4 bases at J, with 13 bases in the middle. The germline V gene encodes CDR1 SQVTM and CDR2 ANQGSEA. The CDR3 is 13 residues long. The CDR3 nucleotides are TGCAGCGTTGAGATCGGGACTGATTACGAGCAGTACTTC. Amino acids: CSVEIGTDYEQYF.

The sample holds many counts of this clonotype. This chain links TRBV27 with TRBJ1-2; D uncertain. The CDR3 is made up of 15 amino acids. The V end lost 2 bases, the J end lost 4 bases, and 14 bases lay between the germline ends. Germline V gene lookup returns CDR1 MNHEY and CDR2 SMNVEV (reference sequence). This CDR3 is CASSLRAPRGYGYTF. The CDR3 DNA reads TGTGCCAGCAGTTTAAGGGCTCCGCGGGGCTATGGCTACACCTTC.

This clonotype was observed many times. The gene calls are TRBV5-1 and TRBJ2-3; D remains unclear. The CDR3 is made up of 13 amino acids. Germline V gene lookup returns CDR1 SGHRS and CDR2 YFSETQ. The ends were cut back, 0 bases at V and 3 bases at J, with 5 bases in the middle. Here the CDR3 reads CASSLEGTDTQYF. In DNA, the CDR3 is TGCGCCAGCAGCTTGGAAGGGACAGATACGCAGTATTTT.

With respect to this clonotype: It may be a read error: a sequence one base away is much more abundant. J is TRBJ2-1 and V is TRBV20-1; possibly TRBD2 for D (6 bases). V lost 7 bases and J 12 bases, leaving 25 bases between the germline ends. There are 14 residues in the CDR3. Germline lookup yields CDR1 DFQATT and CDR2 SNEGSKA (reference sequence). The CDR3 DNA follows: TGCAGTGGAACTGGGACTCCACCGGGGAGTGCGCAGTTCTTC. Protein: CSGTGTPPGSAQFF.

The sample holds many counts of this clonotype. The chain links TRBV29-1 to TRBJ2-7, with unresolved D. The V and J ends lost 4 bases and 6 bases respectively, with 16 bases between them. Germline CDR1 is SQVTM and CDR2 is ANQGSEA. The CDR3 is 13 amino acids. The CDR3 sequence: CSVGRQPTAEQYF. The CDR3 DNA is TGCAGCGTTGGACGGCAACCCACCGCCGAGCAGTACTTC.